The source of this T cell receptor (beta chain) is a study of beta chain features in type 1 diabetes. Study at large: There was similarity between patients and healthy donors in age, gender and cell yields. Findings and caveats of the study: Insertions at VDJ junctions were less frequent in type 1 diabetes patients. These patients also deleted more nucleotides at the same junctions. Overrepresentation of cells with high TCR expression could result from cDNA sequencing. TCRB CDR3s were moderately but significantly shorter in Type 1 diabetes patients in all four CD4+ subsets.

Using CD45RO/CCR7/CD25/CD127/CD95/CD27, CD4+ naive, central memory, regulatory and stem cell-like memory cells were sorted. CDR3 size: 15 residues. The germline V gene has CDR1 SGHTA and CDR2 FQGNSA. V lost 3 bases and J 4 bases, leaving 13 bases between the germline ends. As concerns this clone: What it binds is not known.

The isolated RNA, all of it, was reverse transcribed, so expressed TCRB transcripts were what got sequenced. The table came from immunoSEQ multiplex PCR; TCRdb's copy has only in-frame clones and leaves some out. The sample comprises approximately 170,000 clones, approximately 8.1% of which are singletons, and 0.5% rests with the top ten. The receptor was isolated from a man aged 18 to 30 with type 1 diabetes. The sequenced material came from central memory CD4+ T cells from blood. The chain is built from TRBV7-2 and TRBJ2-1; D is possibly TRBD2 (6 bases). The CDR3 bases are TGTGCCAGCAGCTTCTGGGCTAGCGTTTACAATGAGCAGTTCTTC. This encodes CASSFWASVYNEQFF.